This TCR beta chain was captured in a study of neurological immune-mediated disorders. Time point defined: longitudinal time-point 3. Germline V gene sequence: CDR1 MDHEN, CDR2 SYDVKM. The length of the CDR3 is 15 residues. Trimming at V came to 5 bases and at J to 0 bases, leaving 7 bases not matched to a gene. TCRdb independently ran MiXCR on the 5' RACE reads; one entry per CDR3 protein. Of some 80,000 distinct CDR3 sequences in the sample, about 4% were seen once. Study-level results: None of the CDR3 amino acid sequences in expanded clones turned up in more than one subject, which points to private repertoires in all groups.

This clonotype was observed at least ten times. Its antigen is undetermined. The sequenced sample consisted of PBMCs. The sequence derives from an older woman with multiple sclerosis. V and J are TRBV28 and TRBJ2-7; 7 positions match TRBD2. The CDR3 DNA reads TGTGCCAGCAGTCAAGGGACTACCGGCTCCTACGAGCAGTACTTC. Its protein is CASSQGTTGSYEQYF.